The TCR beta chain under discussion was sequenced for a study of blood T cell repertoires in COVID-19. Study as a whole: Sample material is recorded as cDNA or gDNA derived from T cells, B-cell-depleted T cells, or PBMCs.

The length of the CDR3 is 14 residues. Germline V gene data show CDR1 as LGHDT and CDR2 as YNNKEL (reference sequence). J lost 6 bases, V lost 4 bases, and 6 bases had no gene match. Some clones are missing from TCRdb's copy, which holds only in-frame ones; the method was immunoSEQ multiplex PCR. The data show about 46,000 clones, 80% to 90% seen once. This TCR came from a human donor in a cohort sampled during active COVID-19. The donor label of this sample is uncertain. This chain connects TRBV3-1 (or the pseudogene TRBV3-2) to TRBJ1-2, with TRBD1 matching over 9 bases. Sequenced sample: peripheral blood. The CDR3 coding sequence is TGTGCCAGCAGCCCAGGGACAGGGAACGATGGCTACACCTTC. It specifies CASSPGTGNDGYTF.